The 27 T cell receptor beta chains below all came from one sample that was sequenced in a study of cytomegalovirus exposure and HLA in healthy donors. 60 Vbeta and 13 Jbeta primers were used in PCR. Only in-frame clones appear in the TCRdb table, and some are missing; sequencing was by immunoSEQ multiplex PCR. The table has roughly 200,000 clones, approximately 82% seen once; the top ten hold about 1.5%. What was sequenced was PBMCs. These receptors originate from a woman in her late teens or twenties in good health and CMV-seronegative.

Concerning this clone itself: At one boundary the junction diverges from the germline segment, which might be a read error. The J gene is TRBJ2-7, the V gene TRBV7-9; 12 nucleotides match TRBD2. Germline-derived CDR1 and CDR2 are SEHNR and FQNEAQ (reference sequence). This CDR3 region has 15 residues. The CDR3: CSSSSTSGSLYEQYF. In DNA, the CDR3 is TGTTCCAGCAGCTCGACTAGCGGGAGTTTATACGAGCAGTACTTC.

The gene calls are TRBV11-2 and TRBJ2-3; 7 bases line up with TRBD2. CDR3 size: 17 residues. Germline-derived CDR1 and CDR2 are SGHAT and FQNNGV. Trimming at V came to 1 base and at J to 4 bases, leaving 11 bases not matched to a gene. This chain's CDR3 is CASSLGVGGRGADTQYF. In DNA, the CDR3 is TGTGCCAGCAGCTTAGGAGTCGGCGGGAGAGGGGCAGATACGCAGTATTTT.

Written as DNA, the CDR3 is TGTGCCAGCAGCTCACCCGGACTAGCGGGAGCGGTCGGGGAGCTGTTTTTT. Its translation is CASSSPGLAGAVGELFF. The J gene is TRBJ2-2, the V gene TRBV5-4, with 13 bases fitting TRBD2. CDR3 length equals 17 residues. V shed 3 bases and J 7 bases; nucleotides not matched to a gene: 9. CDR1 and CDR2 from the germline V gene are SGHNT and YYREEE (reference sequence). The variable domain in full, completed from reference TRBV5-4 and TRBJ2-2, reads ETGVTQSPTHLIKTRGQQVTLRCSSQSGHNTVSWYQQALGQGPQFIFQYYREEENGRGNFPPRFSGLQFPNYSSELNVNALELDDSALYLCASSSPGLAGAVGELFFGEGSRLTVL.

The table lists this clone with a count of one. The chain joins TRBV18 to TRBJ2-7, with 7 bases fitting TRBD2. The CDR3 is made up of 17 amino acids. V trimming: 1 base; J trimming: 0 bases; junction bases outside the gene matches: 9. Germline CDR1 KGHSH, CDR2 LQKENI. Here the CDR3 DNA reads TGTGCCAGCTCACCACAGGGTGCCAGCGGGAACTCCTACGAGCAGTACGTC. Protein product: CASSPQGASGNSYEQYV.

Concerning this clone: This sample includes further DNA sequences coding for the same CDR3. The rearrangement links TRBV28 to TRBJ1-2; TRBD1 aligns across 10 bases. The germline V gene has CDR1 MDHEN and CDR2 SYDVKM. This CDR3 spans 14 amino acids. The J segment lost 3 bases and the V segment lost 7 bases, leaving 5 bases of the junction unmatched. The CDR3 protein is CASIGQGDYYGYTF. CDR3 coding DNA: TGTGCCAGCATCGGACAGGGGGATTACTATGGCTACACCTTC.

About this clone: Additional DNA sequences in this sample encode the identical CDR3. V and J are TRBV4-3 and TRBJ2-1; possible D gene TRBD2, 6 bases. From germline, CDR1 is LGHNA and CDR2 YSLEER. The CDR3 covers 17 residues. The V end was cut by 0 bases, the J end by 2 bases, with 14 bases between. The CDR3 region is CASSQDGGSGPYNEQFF. CDR3 coding DNA: TGCGCCAGCAGCCAAGATGGAGGGAGCGGACCCTACAATGAGCAGTTCTTC.

DNA for the CDR3: TGTGCCAGCTCCCCTTGGGGGACTAATCAGCCCCAGCATTTT. It encodes CASSPWGTNQPQHF. This sequence joins TRBV2 and TRBJ1-5; D may be TRBD1 (5 bases). Germline V CDR1 and CDR2: SNHLY, FYNNEI. The CDR3 has 14 amino acids. Trimming cost V 8 bases and J 4 bases, with 15 bases left between them.

This rearrangement joins TRBV18 to TRBJ2-2; D is ambiguous. CDR3 length equals 16 residues. V shed 6 bases and J shed 0 bases, with 14 bases lying between them. Germline assignment: CDR1 KGHSH and CDR2 LQKENI. CDR3 amino acids: CASSPSDTANTGELFF. CDR3 coding DNA: TGTGCCAGCTCCCCTTCAGACACCGCGAACACCGGGGAGCTGTTTTTT.

The chain links TRBV5-6 to TRBJ1-2, with 9 bases aligning to TRBD1. V was pared by 4 bases and J by 5 bases, with 15 bases of the junction left unmatched. Germline-derived CDR1 and CDR2 are SGHDT and YYEEEE. The CDR3 length is 17 residues. CDR3 bases: TGTGCCAGCAGCGAAGAAAACAGGGGGCCCGCTCTTTATGGCTACACCTTC. It yields the protein CASSEENRGPALYGYTF.

The chain uses TRBV7-9 and TRBJ1-2; D remains ambiguous. Per germline, CDR1 SEHNR and CDR2 FQNEAQ (reference sequence). This CDR3 is built from 14 residues. The V gene lost 4 bases and the J gene lost 4 bases, with 13 bases spanning the gap. This CDR3 reads CASSSVTALYGYTF. The CDR3 DNA reads TGTGCCAGCAGCTCTGTGACTGCTCTCTATGGCTACACCTTC.

The V and J genes are TRBV5-1 and TRBJ2-2; 10 nucleotides align to TRBD1. The CDR3 runs to 16 residues. The germline V gene encodes CDR1 SGHRS and CDR2 YFSETQ. Trimming cost V 4 bases and J 3 bases; bases outside gene matches: 6. In DNA, the CDR3 is TGCGCCAGCAGCCAAGGACAGGGGGGGGACACCGGGGAGCTGTTTTTT. Protein product: CASSQGQGGDTGELFF.

The rearrangement links TRBV5-1 to TRBJ2-3; D may be TRBD2 (6 bases). V was clipped by 6 bases and J by 2 bases, with 16 bases between them. Germline lookup yields CDR1 SGHRS and CDR2 YFSETQ. This CDR3 region has 15 residues. The CDR3 region is CASTLTGLITDTQYF. The CDR3 nucleotides read TGCGCCAGCACCCTAACGGGACTGATCACAGATACGCAGTATTTT.

The chain recombines TRBV27 with TRBJ2-1, with 14 bases that match TRBD2. Germline CDR1 is MNHEY and CDR2 is SMNVEV (reference sequence). J lost 4 bases, V lost 5 bases, and 10 bases had no gene match. There are 18 residues in the CDR3. CDR3 sequence reads: CASSQTGTSGRQYNEQFF. As DNA, the CDR3 is TGTGCCAGCAGTCAAACGGGGACTAGCGGGAGACAATACAATGAGCAGTTCTTC.

The J gene is TRBJ2-1, the V gene TRBV6-6; D not certain. Germline loops: CDR1 MNHNY, CDR2 SVGAGI (reference sequence). This CDR3 is built from 14 residues. Trimming cost V 6 bases and J 1 base, with 10 bases left between them. CDR3 amino acids: CASSFEKSYNEQFF. CDR3 coding DNA: TGTGCCAGCAGCTTTGAGAAGTCCTACAATGAGCAGTTCTTC.

This clone came up a few times. The J gene is TRBJ2-7, the V gene TRBV5-1, with TRBD1 matching over 7 bases. The V gene end was trimmed by 3 bases and the J gene end by 1 base; junction bases not matched to a gene: 4. Germline CDR1 and CDR2: SGHRS and YFSETQ. The CDR3 runs to 14 residues. CDR3 nucleotides: TGCGCCAGCAGCTGGGACAGCGATTCCTACGAGCAGTACGTC. Amino acid sequence: CASSWDSDSYEQYV.

V is TRBV7-9 and J is TRBJ2-3; possible D gene TRBD2, 6 bases. CDR3 length equals 16 residues. Germline lookup yields CDR1 SEHNR and CDR2 FQNEAQ (reference sequence). Trimming stripped 0 bases from V and 0 bases from J, with 10 bases between. CDR3 DNA sequence: TGTGCCAGCAGCTTAGCTTTAGCGGAGAGCACAGATACGCAGTATTTT. Translation gives CASSLALAESTDTQYF.

The V and J genes are TRBV9 and TRBJ2-2; no reliable D call. Germline V CDR1 and CDR2: SGDLS, YYNGEE. CDR3 size: 14 residues. The V end was cut by 0 bases, the J end by 3 bases, with 6 bases between. CDR3 sequence reads: CASSVVGDTGELFF. The CDR3 DNA reads as TGTGCCAGCAGCGTAGTCGGAGACACCGGGGAGCTGTTTTTT.

The chain joins TRBV19 to TRBJ1-1; 8 bases align to TRBD1. CDR3 length: 15 amino acids. Trimming at V came to 7 bases and at J to 5 bases, leaving 12 bases not matched to a gene. Germline V gives CDR1 LNHDA, CDR2 SQIVND (reference sequence). The CDR3 spells CASTISDRGGTEAFF. DNA of the CDR3: TGTGCCAGTACCATCTCAGACAGGGGAGGTACTGAAGCTTTCTTT.

This clone has just one count. The chain couples TRBV28 to TRBJ2-2; a possible D gene is TRBD1 (6 bases). This CDR3 region has 19 residues. The germline V gene has CDR1 MDHEN and CDR2 SYDVKM. The ends were cut back, 11 bases at V and 2 bases at J, with 30 bases in the middle. CDR3 bases: TGTGCCGTCTCCGATCCTAACCAATCTACAGGGTTAAACACCGGGGAGCTGTTTTTT. Translated: CAVSDPNQSTGLNTGELFF.

This sequence joins TRBV5-6 and TRBJ1-4; D gene ambiguous. The V gene lost 1 base and the J gene lost 7 bases, with 17 bases spanning the gap. The length of the CDR3 is 16 residues. Germline V lookup: CDR1 SGHDT, CDR2 YYEEEE. The CDR3 bases are TGTGCCAGCAGCTTGAGGAGCCGGGGATCCCTTGAAAAACTGTTTTTT. This encodes CASSLRSRGSLEKLFF.

This chain links TRBV9 with TRBJ2-3; TRBD2 agrees at 7 bases. The CDR3 has 15 amino acids. From germline, CDR1 is SGDLS and CDR2 YYNGEE. J lost 1 base, V lost 7 bases, and 9 bases had no gene match. CDR3 nucleotides: TGTGCCAGCGCAAGGGACTACCGGGGCACAGATACGCAGTATTTT. It translates to CASARDYRGTDTQYF.

V usage is TRBV19 and J usage is TRBJ1-2, with 8 bases matching TRBD1. V was clipped by 6 bases and J by 8 bases; unmatched bases: 11. CDR1 and CDR2 (germline): LNHDA, SQIVND (reference sequence). This CDR3 is 14 amino acids long. DNA of the CDR3: TGTGCCAGTAGCCCCCGGACAGGGAGAGGGGGCTACACCTTC. This encodes CASSPRTGRGGYTF.

CDR3 protein: CASSLSVGMQYEQYF. In nucleotides, the CDR3 is TGTGCCAGCAGCTTATCGGTCGGGATGCAATACGAGCAGTACTTC. This sequence joins TRBV7-9 and TRBJ2-7, with D possibly matching TRBD2 (5 bases). Germline V lookup: CDR1 SEHNR, CDR2 FQNEAQ (reference sequence). The CDR3 loop spans 15 amino acids. Trimming took off 2 bases at V and 4 bases at J, with 15 bases between the two ends. Based on the CDR3 plus reference TRBV7-9 and TRBJ2-7, the full variable domain is DTGVSQNPRHKITKRGQNVTFRCDPISEHNRLYWYRQTLGQGPEFLTYFQNEAQLEKSRLLSDRFSAERPKGSFSTLEIQRTEQGDSAMYLCASSLSVGMQYEQYFGPGTRLTVT.

The chain carries TRBV29-1 and TRBJ1-1; a possible D gene is TRBD1 (6 bases). CDR1 and CDR2 from the germline V gene are SQVTM and ANQGSEA. CDR3 length: 13 residues. Trimming took off 2 bases at V and 2 bases at J, with 9 bases between the two ends. The CDR3 nucleotides are TGCAGCGTTGAACTGGACAGCAACACTGAAGCTTTCTTT. Translating gives CSVELDSNTEAFF.

The rearrangement links TRBV27 to TRBJ2-1; 7 nucleotides match TRBD1. The CDR3 is 14 residues long. Germline V CDR1 and CDR2: MNHEY, SMNVEV (reference sequence). V dropped 7 bases and J dropped 12; count of bases not matched to a gene: 15. CDR3 DNA: TGTGCCAGCAAGAATCTAGGGGGCCCTGAAGGGCAGTTCTTC. Amino acids: CASKNLGGPEGQFF.

The chain carries TRBV7-8 and TRBJ2-7; 7 nucleotides agree with TRBD1. Unmatched junction bases numbered 3, after V lost 5 bases and J lost 2 bases. The CDR3 spans 13 residues. CDR1 and CDR2 from the germline V gene are SGHVS and FQNEAQ. This CDR3 reads CASSITGAYEQYF. CDR3 coding DNA: TGTGCCAGCAGCATTACAGGGGCCTACGAGCAGTACTTC. The full variable domain, its missing parts supplied by reference TRBV7-8 and TRBJ2-7, is GAGVSQSPRYKVAKRGQDVALRCDPISGHVSLFWYQQALGQGPEFLTYFQNEAQLDKSGLPSDRFFAERPEGSVSTLKIQRTQQEDSAVYLCASSITGAYEQYFGPGTRLTVT.

In its sample, this clone was seen a few times. V and J are TRBV6-1 and TRBJ1-1; the match to TRBD1 covers 7 bases. The V gene end was trimmed by 3 bases and the J gene end by 0 bases; junction bases not matched to a gene: 4. The germline V gene encodes CDR1 MNHNS and CDR2 SASEGT. CDR3 length: 15 residues. The DNA for the CDR3 is TGTGCCAGCAGTGACTCCGGGACAGTGAACACTGAAGCTTTCTTT. Translating it yields CASSDSGTVNTEAFF.